This T cell receptor (beta chain) comes out of a study of cytotoxic CD8 clonotypes in ibrutinib-treated CLL. Using immunoSEQ multiplex PCR, the repertoire was profiled, and TCRdb retains in-frame clones only, with some absent. The sample lists tens of thousands of clones, roughly three quarters seen once, with about 14% in the top ten. The CDR3 is 11 amino acids. The junction had 7 bases not matched to a gene; V was cut back by 7 bases and J by 8 bases. The germline gives CDR1 SQVTM, CDR2 ANQGSEA. This clone came up a few times. The target antigen is unknown. Study-level points and caveats: Whereas clonality rose at ibrutinib response, it declined toward baseline at progression.

This TCR derives from a human donor with chronic lymphocytic leukemia. V usage is TRBV29-1 and J usage is TRBJ1-1; 7 bases are a match to TRBD1. Specimen: PBMCs, collected after 12 months of ibrutinib treatment. This CDR3 reads CSGGTAREAFF. The CDR3 region has the DNA TGCAGCGGGGGGACAGCTAGAGAAGCTTTCTTT.